These 22 T cell receptor beta chains originate from one sample sequenced in a study of blood T cell repertoires in COVID-19. The table came from immunoSEQ multiplex PCR; TCRdb's copy has only in-frame clones and leaves some out. The sample lists about 100,000 clones, around 84% occurring once. The sequencing input was peripheral blood. Every receptor here comes from a man aged 65 to 79 with active or convalescent COVID-19.

The chain is built from TRBV11-2 and TRBJ2-3, with 13 bases fitting TRBD2. The J segment lost 7 bases and the V segment lost 5 bases, leaving 6 bases of the junction unmatched. Germline CDR1 is SGHAT and CDR2 is FQNNGV. The CDR3 is 15 residues long. CDR3 amino acids: CASSPGLAGMNTQYF. In DNA, the CDR3 is TGTGCCAGCAGCCCGGGACTAGCGGGAATGAATACGCAGTATTTT.

Remarks on this clone: This sample includes further DNA sequences coding for the same CDR3. The chain uses TRBV7-9 and TRBJ2-3; no reliable D call. Trimming pared 5 bases from V and 0 bases from J, leaving 3 bases between. The CDR3 has 12 residues. Germline CDR1 is SEHNR and CDR2 is FQNEAQ (reference sequence). CDR3 region: CASSPSTDTQYF. Written as DNA, the CDR3 is TGTGCCAGCAGCCCAAGCACAGATACGCAGTATTTT.

The chain employs TRBV5-1 and TRBJ1-1; TRBD1 agrees at 8 bases. This CDR3 spans 16 amino acids. Trimming took 2 bases from V and 0 from J; bases not matched to a gene: 6. In germline, CDR1 is SGHRS, CDR2 YFSETQ. As DNA, the CDR3 is TGCGCCAGCAGCTTAGGACAGGGCCTCATGAACACTGAAGCTTTCTTT. Protein: CASSLGQGLMNTEAFF.

This chain connects TRBV18 to TRBJ2-3, with 12 bases fitting TRBD2. Per germline, CDR1 KGHSH and CDR2 LQKENI. The trim removed 8 bases at V and 4 bases at J, leaving 4 bases unmatched. This CDR3 is built from 14 residues. The CDR3: CASRGLAGADTQYF. The CDR3 region has the DNA TGTGCCAGCCGGGGACTAGCGGGCGCAGATACGCAGTATTTT. The full variable domain, in which reference TRBV18 and TRBJ2-3 provide the parts outside the CDR3, is NAGVMQNPRHLVRRRGQEARLRCSPMKGHSHVYWYRQLPEEGLKFMVYLQKENIIDESGMPKERFSAEFPKEGPSILRIQQVVRGDSAAYFCASRGLAGADTQYFGPGTRLTVL.

The chain combines TRBV14 with TRBJ2-3; D gene ambiguous. The CDR3 consists of 14 residues. Per the germline V gene, CDR1 is SGHDN and CDR2 is FVKESK. Trimming took 10 bases from V and 2 from J, leaving 16 bases between them. CDR3 bases: TGTGCCACCCAGACTTTGACCCACACAGATACGCAGTATTTT. Translating it yields CATQTLTHTDTQYF.

V is TRBV30 and J is TRBJ1-5; D is unclear. V lost 0 bases to trimming and J lost 0 bases, with 6 bases between them. The CDR3 is 14 residues long. Germline V gene sequence: CDR1 GTSNPN, CDR2 SVGIG (reference sequence). The CDR3 here is CAWSVSSSNQPQHF. CDR3 nucleotides: TGTGCCTGGAGTGTATCATCTAGCAATCAGCCCCAGCATTTT.

This clone was recorded only once. Here the CDR3 reads CASSYRGADEKLFF. CDR3 nucleotides: TGTGCCAGCAGTTATCGGGGAGCGGATGAAAAACTGTTTTTT. The chain carries TRBV6-2 or TRBV6-3 and TRBJ1-4; D ambiguous. Germline CDR1 reads MNHEY; CDR2 reads SVGEGT. The CDR3 is 14 residues long. The germline V and J ends were trimmed by 3 bases and 6 bases, with 11 bases remaining between them.

The chain combines TRBV6-1 with TRBJ2-3; the match to TRBD1 covers 8 bases. With 1 base clipped from V and 12 bases from J, the junction kept 6 bases outside the gene matches. Germline V gene lookup returns CDR1 MNHNS and CDR2 SASEGT. There are 13 residues in the CDR3. CDR3 nucleotides: TGTGCCAGCAGTGAAGGCGGACAGGGACCTCAGTATTTT. The encoded protein is CASSEGGQGPQYF.

The gene calls are TRBV4-1 and TRBJ1-2; TRBD1 matches 9 bases. The CDR3 has 15 amino acids. J gave up 8 bases and V 1 base, and 8 bases lay outside the gene matches. CDR1 and CDR2 (germline): MGHRA, YSYEKL. The CDR3 loop reads CASSQVEGQGRGYTF. Written as DNA, the CDR3 is TGCGCCAGCAGCCAAGTCGAGGGACAGGGCCGCGGCTACACCTTC.

V usage is TRBV6-5 and J usage is TRBJ2-3; D gene uncertain. Trimming left V 6 bases short and J 2 bases short, with 3 bases between. CDR3 length: 11 residues. Per germline, CDR1 MNHEY and CDR2 SVGAGI. The CDR3 DNA follows: TGTGCCAGCAGCAACACAGATACGCAGTATTTT. It specifies CASSNTDTQYF.

The V and J genes are TRBV15 and TRBJ2-7, with TRBD1 as a possible D gene (5 bases). The CDR3 loop spans 16 amino acids. V lost 0 bases and J lost 3, with 15 bases in between. The germline CDR1 and CDR2 sequences are LNHNV and YYDKDF (reference sequence). The CDR3 here is CATSRDLKGLRYEQYF. The CDR3 DNA sequence: TGTGCCACCAGCAGAGATCTGAAGGGGCTTCGCTACGAGCAGTACTTC.

J is TRBJ2-5 and V is TRBV6-5; 7 bases fit TRBD1. J lost 2 bases, V lost 2 bases, and 8 bases had no gene match. Germline CDR1 MNHEY, CDR2 SVGAGI. This CDR3 comprises 16 residues. The CDR3 DNA reads TGTGCCAGCAGTTACACTGGCCGGACAGGACAAGAGACCCAGTACTTC. Its translation is CASSYTGRTGQETQYF.

The chain combines TRBV15 with TRBJ1-1; D not certain. CDR1 is LNHNV and CDR2 is YYDKDF in the germline V gene (reference sequence). The CDR3 is 15 residues long. Trimming removed 0 bases from V and 4 bases from J, with 12 bases in between. The CDR3 here is CATSRDAGSGTEAFF. The CDR3 DNA reads TGTGCCACCAGCAGAGATGCAGGTTCCGGCACTGAAGCTTTCTTT.

This clone was recorded a few times. The V gene is TRBV19, the J gene TRBJ1-2; D uncertain. The CDR3 extends over 13 amino acids. V lost 6 bases to trimming and J lost 2 bases, with 10 bases between them. In germline, CDR1 is LNHDA, CDR2 SQIVND (reference sequence). CDR3 amino acids: CASRADFNYGYTF. CDR3 coding DNA: TGTGCCAGTAGGGCGGACTTCAACTATGGCTACACCTTC.

This chain links TRBV20-1 with TRBJ1-1; D call uncertain. Trimming took off 3 bases at V and 3 bases at J, with 20 bases between the two ends. The CDR3 consists of 16 residues. The germline V gene has CDR1 DFQATT and CDR2 SNEGSKA (reference sequence). The CDR3 reads CSASDSGKGLDTEAFF. The CDR3 nucleotides read TGCAGTGCTAGTGATTCGGGGAAGGGATTGGACACTGAAGCTTTCTTT.

The chain couples TRBV11-2 to TRBJ2-7; 7 nucleotides align to TRBD1. Looked up from germline, CDR1 is SGHAT and CDR2 is FQNNGV. CDR3 length: 14 amino acids. The J segment lost 4 bases and the V segment lost 3 bases, leaving 6 bases of the junction unmatched. CDR3 amino acids: CASSFPGTEYEQYF. Written as DNA, the CDR3 is TGTGCCAGCAGCTTTCCCGGGACAGAGTACGAGCAGTACTTC.

The chain joins TRBV5-1 to TRBJ1-2, with D perhaps TRBD1 (5 bases). The CDR3 has 18 amino acids. V lost 0 bases, J lost 4 bases, and 22 bases lay in between. In germline, CDR1 is SGHRS, CDR2 YFSETQ. The CDR3 here is CASSLAGTQGLLVYGYTF. The DNA for the CDR3 is TGCGCCAGCAGCTTGGCCGGGACTCAGGGACTACTTGTCTATGGCTACACCTTC.

The CDR3 DNA follows: TGTGCCAGCAGTGAAGAGGCGGGGAGCACAGATACGCAGTATTTT. It yields the protein CASSEEAGSTDTQYF. The chain links TRBV2 to TRBJ2-3; D may be TRBD2 (6 bases). The CDR3 totals 15 residues. Per the germline V gene, CDR1 is SNHLY and CDR2 is FYNNEI. Trimming removed 1 base at V and 0 bases at J, with 8 bases between.

The chain employs TRBV7-2 and TRBJ2-7; 8 bases line up with TRBD1. Losses at the gene ends were 3 bases for V and 4 bases for J; bases not matched to a gene: 8. The CDR3 length is 15 residues. Looked up from germline, CDR1 is SGHTA and CDR2 is FQGNSA. The CDR3 loop reads CASSFGRDRMYEQYF. In DNA, the CDR3 is TGTGCCAGCAGCTTCGGCCGGGACAGGATGTACGAGCAGTACTTC.

V gene TRBV7-2 combines with J gene TRBJ2-1; 11 nucleotides align to TRBD1. The CDR3 is 15 residues long. V was pared by 4 bases and J by 7 bases, with 6 bases of the junction left unmatched. Germline V gene sequence: CDR1 SGHTA, CDR2 FQGNSA. DNA for the CDR3: TGTGCCAGCAGCTCCGGGACAGGGGGATTGAATGAGCAGTTCTTC. Translation gives CASSSGTGGLNEQFF.

The J gene is TRBJ1-4, the V gene TRBV2; 7 bases line up with TRBD1. Trimming took 7 bases from V and 3 from J; bases not matched to a gene: 5. CDR1 is SNHLY and CDR2 is FYNNEI in the germline V gene. The CDR3 loop spans 14 amino acids. The CDR3 sequence: CASKGGVANEKLFF. CDR3 in DNA: TGTGCCAGCAAAGGGGGCGTCGCTAATGAAAAACTGTTTTTT.

This clone was observed a single time. The rearrangement joins TRBV11-2 to TRBJ2-2; 8 nucleotides match TRBD2. Unmatched junction bases numbered 7, after V lost 2 bases and J lost 5 bases. CDR1 and CDR2 (germline): SGHAT, FQNNGV. CDR3 length: 16 amino acids. CDR3 coding DNA: TGTGCCAGCAGCTTACTCGGGGGGGCCGCGACCGGGGAGCTGTTTTTT. This translates into CASSLLGGAATGELFF.